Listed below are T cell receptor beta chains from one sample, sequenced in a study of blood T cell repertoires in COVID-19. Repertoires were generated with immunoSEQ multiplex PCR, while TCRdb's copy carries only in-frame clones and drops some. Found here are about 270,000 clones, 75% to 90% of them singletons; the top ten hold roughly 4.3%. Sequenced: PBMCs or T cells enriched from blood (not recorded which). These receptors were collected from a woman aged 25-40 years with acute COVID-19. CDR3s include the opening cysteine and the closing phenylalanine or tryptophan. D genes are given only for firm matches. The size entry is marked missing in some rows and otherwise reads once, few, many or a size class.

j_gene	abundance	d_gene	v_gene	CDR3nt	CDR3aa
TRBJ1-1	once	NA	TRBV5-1	TGCGCCAGCAGCTTTTCACAGAAGCTCGGGGATGAAGCTTTCTTT	CASSFSQKLGDEAFF
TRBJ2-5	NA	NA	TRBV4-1	TGCGCCAGCAGCCAAGATTGGAGAGTCGGCCAAGAGACCCAGTACTTC	CASSQDWRVGQETQYF
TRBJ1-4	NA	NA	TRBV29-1	TGCAGCGCTGGGGGCGGTGAAAAACTGTTTTTT	CSAGGGEKLFF
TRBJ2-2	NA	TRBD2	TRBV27	TGTGCCAGCAGTATTTCCGGGGGGGAGACCGGGGAGCTGTTTTTT	CASSISGGETGELFF
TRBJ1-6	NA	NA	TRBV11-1	TGTGCCAGCAGCTCAAGACTTAATTCACCCCTCCACTTT	CASSSRLNSPLHF
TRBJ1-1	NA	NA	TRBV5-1	TGCGCCAGCAGCTTGGTGGAGGGTATGAACACTGAAGCTTTCTTT	CASSLVEGMNTEAFF
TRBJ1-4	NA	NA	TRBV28	TGTGCCAGCAGTTTTACAGGCCTCGTGGACGAAAAACTGTTTTTT	CASSFTGLVDEKLFF
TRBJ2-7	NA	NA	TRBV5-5	TGTGCCAGCAGCTTGGGAGCCTCGAGAGATTACGAGCAGTACTTC	CASSLGASRDYEQYF
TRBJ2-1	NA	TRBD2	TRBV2	TGTGCCAGCAGTGAAACGGGAGGCTCCTACAATGAGCAGTTCTTC	CASSETGGSYNEQFF
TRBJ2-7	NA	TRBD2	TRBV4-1	TGCGCCAGCAGCCAACCGACTAGCGGGTCAGTCTACGAGCAGTACTTC	CASSQPTSGSVYEQYF
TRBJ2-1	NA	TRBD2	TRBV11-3	TGTGCCAGCAGCCCTAGCGGCCACAATGAGCAGTTCTTC	CASSPSGHNEQFF
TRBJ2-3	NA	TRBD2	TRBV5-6	TGTGCCAGCAGACCTTATCGAGCGGGAGGGAAGTCTAGCACAGATACGCAGTATTTT	CASRPYRAGGKSSTDTQYF